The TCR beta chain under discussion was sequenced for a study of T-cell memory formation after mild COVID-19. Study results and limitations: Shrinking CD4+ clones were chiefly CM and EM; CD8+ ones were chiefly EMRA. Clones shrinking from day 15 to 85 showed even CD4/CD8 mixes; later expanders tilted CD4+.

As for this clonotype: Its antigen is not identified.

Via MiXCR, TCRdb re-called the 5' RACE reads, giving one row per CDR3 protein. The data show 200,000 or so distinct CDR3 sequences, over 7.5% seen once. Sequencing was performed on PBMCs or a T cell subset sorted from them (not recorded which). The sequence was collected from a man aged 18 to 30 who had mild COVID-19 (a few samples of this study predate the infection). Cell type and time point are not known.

DNA of the CDR3: TGCGCCAGCAGCCTCCCTACAGGGTCCGGGGAGCTGTTTTTT. This sequence encodes CASSLPTGSGELFF. The chain employs TRBV5-1 and TRBJ2-2, with D possibly matching TRBD1 (6 bases). Trimming cost V 4 bases and J 6 bases, with 13 bases left between them. The CDR3 covers 14 residues. Germline CDR1 SGHRS, CDR2 YFSETQ.